Below, one T cell receptor beta chain is given with its context. The antigen is unknown. The record originates from a study of blood T cells in healthy people across ages. The wider study: Template switching caught about one barcoded beta molecule for each two T cells.

A second PCR, run for roughly 7 to 11 cycles, used a sample-barcoded 5' primer plus a J-beta primer mix. Every sample gave at least 3 million paired-end reads containing CDR3. Each CDR3 protein gets one entry after TCRdb re-called the 5' RACE reads with MiXCR. Of about 970,000 distinct CDR3 sequences in the sample, roughly 50% were seen once. This CDR3 is built from 12 residues. V lost 4 bases to trimming and J lost 9 bases, with 7 bases between them. Germline lookup yields CDR1 LGHDT and CDR2 YNNKEL (reference sequence). Findings and limits, study-wide: When set beside aged donors, long-lived donors presented more naive CD4+ cells and higher diversity. Observed TCR beta diversity per million T cells went down as age went up. This fall followed a roughly linear course with age.

This chain connects TRBV3-1 to TRBJ1-6; no firm D call. The TCR was taken from a woman aged 60-75 years in good health. The sequencing sample was made of blood. The DNA for the CDR3 is TGTGCCAGCAGCCCCCTCGGTTCACCCCTCCACTTT. Amino acid sequence: CASSPLGSPLHF.